This entry lists 19 T cell receptor beta chains sequenced from one sample in a study of T cells in Graves' hyperthyroidism and ophthalmopathy. Regions amplified from RNA transcripts were the TCR beta CDR3 regions. An initial round of RT-PCR targeting the TCR CDR3 relied on the HTBI primer set. One entry per CDR3 protein results from TCRdb running MiXCR on the multiplex PCR reads. The table has around 620,000 distinct CDR3 sequences, around 46% seen once. The sample comprised peripheral blood or thyroid tissue (not recorded which). These receptors originate from an adult woman with Graves' disease, either hyperthyroidism or ophthalmopathy (not recorded which).

This clonotype was picked up many times. V usage is TRBV5-1 and J usage is TRBJ1-2; D is ambiguous. V was cut by 1 base and J by 4 bases, with 8 bases left in between. From germline, CDR1 is SGHRS and CDR2 YFSETQ. The CDR3 length is 13 residues. CDR3 amino acids: CASSLPGGYGYTF. As DNA, the CDR3 is TGCGCCAGCAGCTTGCCGGGTGGCTATGGCTACACCTTC.

The chain has TRBV7-6 and TRBJ2-7, with 11 bases fitting TRBD2. Trimming took 5 bases from V and 3 from J; bases not matched to a gene: 9. The germline V gene has CDR1 SGHVS and CDR2 FNYEAQ. The CDR3 consists of 16 residues. The CDR3, as DNA: TGTGCCAGCAGCCGAGGGGCTAGCGGGAGGCTCTACGAGCAGTACTTC. It translates to CASSRGASGRLYEQYF. Filled out from reference TRBV7-6 and TRBJ2-7, the complete variable domain reads GAGVSQSPRYKVTKRGQDVALRCDPISGHVSLYWYRQALGQGPEFLTYFNYEAQQDKSGLPNDRFSAERPEGSISTLTIQRTEQRDSAMYRCASSRGASGRLYEQYFGPGTRLTVT.

This clonotype was counted many times. This chain connects TRBV4-1 to TRBJ1-2; TRBD1 matches 7 bases. Germline V lookup: CDR1 MGHRA, CDR2 YSYEKL. The CDR3 loop spans 15 amino acids. Unmatched junction bases numbered 16, after V lost 10 bases and J lost 5 bases. DNA of the CDR3: TGCGCCATCCGGACCCGGGACAGAGACTCTTATGGCTACACCTTC. As protein: CAIRTRDRDSYGYTF.

J is TRBJ1-2 and V is TRBV10-2; D uncertain. The V gene's germline CDR1 is WSHSY and CDR2 SAAADI. CDR3 size: 13 residues. V was shortened by 2 bases and J by 5 bases, with 9 bases between the two germline ends. The DNA of the CDR3 is TGCGCCAGCAGTGAGAGGGTTTCGTATGGCTACACCTTC. Translating it yields CASSERVSYGYTF.

This clonotype was detected only a few times. The chain links TRBV3-1 to TRBJ1-2; tentatively, D is TRBD1 (5 bases). Germline CDR1 LGHDT, CDR2 YNNKEL (reference sequence). Between the trimmed V and J ends, which lost 1 base and 2 bases, there was a span of 14 bases. The CDR3 is made up of 16 amino acids. CDR3 in amino acids: CASSQGAYRSNYGYTF. The CDR3 DNA reads TGTGCCAGCAGCCAAGGGGCCTACAGGAGCAACTATGGCTACACCTTC.

The chain recombines TRBV29-1 with TRBJ1-4; no clear D. There are 12 residues in the CDR3. Germline V lookup: CDR1 SQVTM, CDR2 ANQGSEA. Deletions cut 1 base from V and 5 bases from J, with 5 bases between. Written as DNA, the CDR3 is TGCAGCGTTGAAGGGACGAATGAAAAACTGTTTTTT. Encoded protein: CSVEGTNEKLFF.

Concerning this clonotype itself: Since a much larger clone is just one base distant, this may be a read error. V and J are TRBV6-5 and TRBJ1-1; D ambiguous. Germline lookup yields CDR1 MNHEY and CDR2 SVGAGI. The V end was cut by 2 bases, the J end by 7 bases, with 17 bases between. CDR3 length equals 15 residues. This CDR3 reads CASSYVGCEDYEAFF. The CDR3 bases are TGTGCCAGCAGTTACGTCGGGTGCGAGGATTATGAAGCTTTCTTT.

This clonotype came up a few times. The gene calls are TRBV12-3 or TRBV12-4 and TRBJ1-2; no reliable D call. There are 13 residues in the CDR3. The V and J ends lost 5 bases and 9 bases respectively, with 16 bases between them. The chain's CDR3 is CASSPSDGWRYTF. The CDR3 region has the DNA TGTGCCAGCAGTCCCTCGGACGGGTGGCGCTACACCTTC.

J is TRBJ1-6 and V is TRBV20-1; no firm D call. Germline V gene data show CDR1 as DFQATT and CDR2 as SNEGSKA (reference sequence). The germline V and J ends were trimmed by 1 base and 14 bases, with 18 bases remaining between them. The CDR3 loop spans 14 amino acids. The CDR3 loop is CSARASGIIQALHF. The CDR3 DNA reads TGCAGTGCTAGAGCCAGCGGGATAATTCAAGCCCTCCACTTT.

The sample holds many counts of this clonotype. This chain links TRBV20-1 with TRBJ2-2, with D perhaps TRBD1 (5 bases). This CDR3 comprises 12 residues. V was shortened by 6 bases and J by 5 bases, with 10 bases between the two germline ends. Germline V gene sequence: CDR1 DFQATT, CDR2 SNEGSKA (reference sequence). The CDR3 sequence is CSAHPGTGELFF. The CDR3 DNA reads TGCAGTGCCCACCCAGGGACCGGGGAGCTGTTTTTT.

V usage is TRBV6-1 and J usage is TRBJ1-1, with D uncertain. Deletions cut 4 bases from V and 3 bases from J, with 12 bases between. Germline CDR1 is MNHNS and CDR2 is SASEGT. The CDR3 length is 14 residues. CDR3 in amino acids: CASSVWDRDTEAFF. The CDR3 nucleotides are TGTGCCAGCAGTGTCTGGGATAGAGACACTGAAGCTTTCTTT.

This clonotype was seen a handful of times. V gene TRBV25-1 combines with J gene TRBJ2-7; TRBD1 matches 7 bases. The germline V gene has CDR1 MGHDK and CDR2 SYGVNS. With 3 bases clipped from V and 7 bases from J, the junction kept 12 bases outside the gene matches. The CDR3 sequence is 15 residues long. CDR3 in DNA: TGTGCCAGCAGTGAGGCTAGGGGGCACGGTGGGGAGCAGTACTTC. Its protein product is CASSEARGHGGEQYF.

The CDR3 DNA follows: TGTGCCAGTAATAGCAGGGCGAACACTGAAGCTTTCTTT. Translated: CASNSRANTEAFF. The chain has TRBV19 and TRBJ1-1; TRBD1 might be the D (5 bases). CDR1 LNHDA and CDR2 SQIVND come from the germline V gene (reference sequence). The CDR3 is 13 amino acids. V gave up 7 bases and J gave up 1 base, with 10 bases separating them.

The chain combines TRBV7-2 with TRBJ2-7; TRBD2 matches 8 bases. The length of the CDR3 is 16 residues. The junction had 7 bases not matched to a gene; V was cut back by 2 bases and J by 1 base. Germline V gives CDR1 SGHTA, CDR2 FQGNSA. The DNA of the CDR3 is TGTGCCAGCAGCTTATCCGCCACTAGCGGTTCCTACGAGCAGTACTTC. It specifies CASSLSATSGSYEQYF.

Note on this clonotype: The CDR3 end shows no conserved phenylalanine or tryptophan, and so a read error is likely. The DNA is left out, because the CDR3 cannot be placed on it with certainty; the CDR3 is given as TCRdb lists it. This rearrangement joins TRBV7-4 to TRBJ1-4. The germline V gene has CDR1 SGHVT and CDR2 SQSDAQ. Ends included, the CDR3 has 8 residues. This CDR3 reads CASSSEFG.

This clonotype has more than one count but fewer than ten. V usage is TRBV29-1 and J usage is TRBJ2-6, with D uncertain. Looked up from germline, CDR1 is SQVTM and CDR2 is ANQGSEA. V was shortened by 6 bases and J by 0 bases, with 6 bases between the two germline ends. The length of the CDR3 is 13 residues. The CDR3 reads CSVRPSGANVLTF. CDR3 bases: TGCAGCGTGAGACCCTCTGGGGCCAACGTCCTGACTTTC.

This clonotype was detected only a few times. The J gene is TRBJ1-2, the V gene TRBV25-1; TRBD1 matches at 8 bases. Germline CDR1 reads MGHDK; CDR2 reads SYGVNS. V dropped 6 bases and J dropped 2; count of bases not matched to a gene: 5. This CDR3 has 14 residues. This CDR3 is CASRGTGENYGYTF. The CDR3 DNA reads as TGTGCCAGCAGGGGGACAGGCGAGAACTATGGCTACACCTTC.

This clonotype occurred many times. The chain couples TRBV13 to TRBJ1-5; perhaps TRBD1 as D (5 bases). V lost 2 bases and J 5 bases, leaving 16 bases between the germline ends. The CDR3 totals 16 residues. Germline CDR1 reads PRHDT; CDR2 reads FYEKMQ (reference sequence). CDR3 sequence reads: CASSLFSGSGDQPQHF. DNA of the CDR3: TGTGCCAGCAGCTTATTTTCAGGGTCTGGAGATCAGCCCCAGCATTTT.

Comment on this clonotype: The junction does not match germline at one end; this may be a read error. The chain couples TRBV9 to TRBJ1-3; D not resolved. Germline V gene data show CDR1 as SGDLS and CDR2 as YYNGEE. The CDR3 length is 14 residues. CDR3 residues: CASSSFGSGNTIYF. CDR3 nucleotide sequence: TGCGCCAGCAGCTCATTCGGGTCTGGAAACACCATATATTTT.